The 2 T cell receptor beta chains below were found in one sample sequenced in a study of cytomegalovirus exposure and HLA in healthy donors. The PCR used 60 Vbeta and 13 Jbeta primers. Profiled with immunoSEQ multiplex PCR; TCRdb holds only in-frame clones, not every one. The table records a few hundred thousand clones, 80% to 95% of them present only once. The sequenced sample was PBMCs. The source is a girl aged 2-10 years in good health and CMV-seronegative.

The chain carries TRBV5-4 and TRBJ1-1; possibly TRBD1 for D (5 bases). Germline CDR1 is SGHNT and CDR2 is YYREEE (reference sequence). The CDR3 has 16 amino acids. V was shortened by 3 bases and J by 0 bases, with 15 bases between the two germline ends. The DNA for the CDR3 is TGTGCCAGCAGCTCGGGACTGGAACTCTTGAACACTGAAGCTTTCTTT. This translates into CASSSGLELLNTEAFF.

The J gene is TRBJ2-1, the V gene TRBV19; 14 bases match TRBD2. Germline V gene lookup returns CDR1 LNHDA and CDR2 SQIVND (reference sequence). The junction had 3 bases not matched to a gene; V was cut back by 1 base and J by 10 bases. The CDR3 has 15 amino acids. CDR3 in amino acids: CASSIGLAGGLEQFF. The CDR3, as DNA: TGTGCCAGTAGTATAGGACTAGCGGGAGGGCTAGAGCAGTTCTTC.